A selection of T cell receptor beta chains follows, all from one sample in a study of T cells of healthy individuals. TCRdb re-called the 5' RACE reads through MiXCR, storing one row per CDR3 protein. The sample contains about 82,000 distinct CDR3 sequences, approximately 4.7% of which appear only once. The receptors originated from a female donor in good health. Each CDR3 is given with its conserved first and last residue. The order of the fields is V gene, D gene, CDR3 protein. D genes are given only for firm matches.

v_call: TRBV5-1
d_call: -
cdr3_aa: CASSLAGSPNEQFF

v_call: TRBV28
d_call: -
cdr3_aa: CASSVAGQSNEKLFF

v_call: TRBV3-1
d_call: TRBD1
cdr3_aa: CASSPTGQRNTEAFF

v_call: TRBV27
d_call: TRBD2
cdr3_aa: CASRPLAGGPLTYEQYF

v_call: TRBV5-1
d_call: -
cdr3_aa: CASSSEGTVHNEQFF

v_call: TRBV6-1
d_call: -
cdr3_aa: CASSEQLALANEQFF

v_call: TRBV6-5
d_call: -
cdr3_aa: CASSYSSSSHFLYEQYF

v_call: TRBV12-3/TRBV12-4
d_call: -
cdr3_aa: CASTLSSGNTIYF

v_call: TRBV7-2
d_call: -
cdr3_aa: CASSSPAGYEQYF

v_call: TRBV12-5
d_call: -
cdr3_aa: CASGSSTAWGSEQYF

v_call: TRBV6-2/TRBV6-3
d_call: -
cdr3_aa: CASSSGPEAFF

v_call: TRBV12-3/TRBV12-4
d_call: -
cdr3_aa: CASSFTQGTEAFF

v_call: TRBV7-2
d_call: TRBD1
cdr3_aa: CASSSSDRGRNTIYF

v_call: TRBV6-5
d_call: TRBD1
cdr3_aa: CVSSPDRGNTNEQFF

v_call: TRBV6-2/TRBV6-3
d_call: -
cdr3_aa: CASSSLASDEQFF

v_call: TRBV5-1
d_call: -
cdr3_aa: CASSLTGSGTEAFF

v_call: TRBV12-3/TRBV12-4
d_call: -
cdr3_aa: CASSFRKAPWRSHYEQYF

v_call: TRBV5-8
d_call: TRBD1
cdr3_aa: CASSSTGGGSQPQHF

v_call: TRBV29-1
d_call: -
cdr3_aa: CSVRGSNQPQHF

v_call: TRBV2
d_call: -
cdr3_aa: CASTMDTKAFF

v_call: TRBV5-4
d_call: -
cdr3_aa: CASSLRGINSPLHF

v_call: TRBV30
d_call: -
cdr3_aa: CAWTPDLENQPQHF

v_call: TRBV4-3
d_call: TRBD2
cdr3_aa: CASSQDLLASGRSGTDTQYF

v_call: TRBV5-4
d_call: -
cdr3_aa: CASSVEQAQAGPLHF

v_call: TRBV16
d_call: -
cdr3_aa: CASSPIRGKTEAFF

v_call: TRBV6-1
d_call: TRBD1
cdr3_aa: CASSVGQGPDTQYF

v_call: TRBV19
d_call: TRBD1
cdr3_aa: CASSTRNDRVQPQHF

v_call: TRBV5-4
d_call: TRBD1
cdr3_aa: CASSPQGMVRTGELFF

v_call: TRBV20-1
d_call: TRBD1
cdr3_aa: CSARDQQGARYEQYF

v_call: TRBV7-2
d_call: TRBD2
cdr3_aa: CASSSPSGQYF

v_call: TRBV7-9
d_call: -
cdr3_aa: CASSPRQAYEQYF

v_call: TRBV27
d_call: TRBD2
cdr3_aa: CASSPIPSSGSNEQYF

v_call: TRBV18
d_call: -
cdr3_aa: CASSPQGGEQYF

v_call: TRBV19
d_call: -
cdr3_aa: CASSARTAVSYEQYF

v_call: TRBV7-2
d_call: TRBD2
cdr3_aa: CASSLAGAGGSSSYEQYF

v_call: TRBV7-9
d_call: -
cdr3_aa: CASSSTGLNTEAFF

v_call: TRBV30
d_call: -
cdr3_aa: CAWSPGTEAFF

v_call: TRBV7-9
d_call: TRBD1
cdr3_aa: CASRNTGGSYNEQFF

v_call: TRBV6-5
d_call: -
cdr3_aa: CASSYSKGPYSYNSPLHF

v_call: TRBV29-1
d_call: TRBD1
cdr3_aa: CSVEDSRDRGYGYTF

v_call: TRBV12-3/TRBV12-4
d_call: TRBD2
cdr3_aa: CASSFLAGDPDTQYF

v_call: TRBV7-2
d_call: -
cdr3_aa: CASSLESQPLKAFF

v_call: TRBV28
d_call: -
cdr3_aa: CASSQRLETQETQYF

v_call: TRBV10-3
d_call: -
cdr3_aa: CAISESTQRSYNEQFF

v_call: TRBV6-5
d_call: -
cdr3_aa: CATYDGGNTEAFF

v_call: TRBV5-5
d_call: -
cdr3_aa: CASSLTLLGSTDTQYF

v_call: TRBV18
d_call: TRBD1
cdr3_aa: CASSPQGASGNTIYF

v_call: TRBV11-2
d_call: TRBD2
cdr3_aa: CASCRPPAGDEQFF

v_call: TRBV29-1
d_call: -
cdr3_aa: CSVGGNQPQHF